The 14 T cell receptor beta chains listed next were all sequenced from one sample in a study of blood T cell repertoires in COVID-19. Libraries were prepared by immunoSEQ multiplex PCR; TCRdb keeps only in-frame clonotypes and omits some of them. The data contain 63,000 or so clones, around 92% of them singletons. Sequencing was performed on peripheral blood. The receptors here all came from a man in his sixties with acute or convalescent COVID-19.

This sequence joins TRBV2 and TRBJ1-4; perhaps TRBD1 as D (6 bases). The CDR3 is 15 amino acids. V was cut by 6 bases and J by 4 bases, with 15 bases left in between. Germline CDR1 SNHLY, CDR2 FYNNEI. The DNA of the CDR3 is TGTGCCAGCAGCGCCACCGACAGGAATAATGAAAAACTGTTTTTT. This encodes CASSATDRNNEKLFF.

V and J are TRBV6-5 and TRBJ1-4; 9 positions agree with TRBD1. Per germline, CDR1 MNHEY and CDR2 SVGAGI. V lost 2 bases and J lost 8; bases outside the gene matches: 9. The CDR3 contains 16 residues. CDR3 nucleotide sequence: TGTGCCAGCAGTTACGGGCCCGGGACAGGGAACGAAAAACTGTTTTTT. Translating it yields CASSYGPGTGNEKLFF.

The chain links TRBV27 to TRBJ1-2; 8 nucleotides match TRBD1. Germline assignment: CDR1 MNHEY and CDR2 SMNVEV (reference sequence). The CDR3 runs to 15 residues. Trimming cost V 5 bases and J 2 bases; bases outside gene matches: 7. The CDR3 here is CASSPRTGLNYGYTF. DNA of the CDR3: TGTGCCAGCAGTCCGAGGACAGGGTTAAACTATGGCTACACCTTC.

The chain joins TRBV11-2 to TRBJ1-5; 8 bases line up with TRBD1. The germline V gene has CDR1 SGHAT and CDR2 FQNNGV. The CDR3 extends over 15 amino acids. The junction had 12 bases not matched to a gene; V was cut back by 6 bases and J by 8 bases. Here the CDR3 DNA reads TGTGCCAGCAGTTCGGGACAGGCAAACGGGGAGCCCCAGCATTTT. Protein: CASSSGQANGEPQHF.

V and J are TRBV24-1 and TRBJ2-4; no clear D gene. This CDR3 comprises 14 residues. V shed 4 bases and J shed 4 bases, with 10 bases lying between them. Germline CDR1 KGHDR, CDR2 SFDVKD. CDR3 residues: CATSEGRAKNIQYF. The DNA of the CDR3 is TGTGCCACCAGTGAGGGCAGAGCTAAAAACATTCAGTACTTC.

V usage is TRBV12-3 or TRBV12-4 and J usage is TRBJ1-2; D gene uncertain. The V gene lost 4 bases and the J gene lost 8 bases, with 14 bases spanning the gap. The CDR3 loop spans 13 amino acids. The CDR3 here is CASSSDLRGGYTF. The CDR3 nucleotides are TGTGCCAGCAGTTCCGACCTGCGAGGGGGCTACACCTTC.

This chain uses TRBV6-5 with TRBJ1-5, with 10 bases aligning to TRBD1. CDR1 and CDR2 from the germline V gene are MNHEY and SVGAGI. Trimming cost V 7 bases and J 4 bases; bases outside gene matches: 7. The CDR3 spans 15 residues. DNA of the CDR3: TGTGCCAGCACCCCGGACAGGGGGATAAATCAGCCCCAGCATTTT. Residues: CASTPDRGINQPQHF.

The chain uses TRBV10-3 and TRBJ1-2; TRBD1 agrees at 7 bases. Losses at the gene ends were 10 bases for V and 6 bases for J; bases not matched to a gene: 11. There are 13 residues in the CDR3. Germline V CDR1 and CDR2: ENHRY, SYGVKD. The CDR3 sequence is CATQRQGVDGYTF. CDR3 DNA: TGTGCCACCCAAAGACAGGGAGTGGATGGCTACACCTTC.

This chain links TRBV6-5 with TRBJ1-2; D remains ambiguous. The germline CDR1 and CDR2 sequences are MNHEY and SVGAGI. Trimming took off 6 bases at V and 3 bases at J, with 14 bases between the two ends. The CDR3 is 14 amino acids. This chain's CDR3 is CASRHGEGHYGYTF. The CDR3 DNA reads as TGTGCCAGCAGACATGGAGAGGGCCACTATGGCTACACCTTC.

The chain uses TRBV28 and TRBJ2-7, with D unresolved. The CDR3 sequence is 12 residues long. V lost 3 bases, J lost 7 bases, and 10 bases lay in between. The germline V gene has CDR1 MDHEN and CDR2 SYDVKM. The CDR3 region has the DNA TGTGCCAGCAGTTTCCAAGTCGGGGAGCAGTACTTC. The encoded protein is CASSFQVGEQYF. The variable domain in full, with the rest retrieved from reference TRBV28 and TRBJ2-7, is DVKVTQSSRYLVKRTGEKVFLECVQDMDHENMFWYRQDPGLGLRLIYFSYDVKMKEKGDIPEGYSVSREKKERFSLILESASTNQTSMYLCASSFQVGEQYFGPGTRLTVT.

This rearrangement joins TRBV18 to TRBJ2-1, with 9 bases identical to TRBD1. Germline lookup yields CDR1 KGHSH and CDR2 LQKENI. CDR3 length: 15 amino acids. With 4 bases clipped from V and 5 bases from J, the junction kept 6 bases outside the gene matches. CDR3 region: CASSLLQGAHNEQFF. CDR3 sequence (DNA): TGTGCCAGCTCACTACTACAGGGGGCCCACAATGAGCAGTTCTTC.

V is TRBV28 and J is TRBJ1-2; TRBD1 agrees at 7 bases. Losses at the gene ends were 3 bases for V and 4 bases for J; bases not matched to a gene: 8. Germline V gives CDR1 MDHEN, CDR2 SYDVKM. The CDR3 length is 15 residues. The DNA for the CDR3 is TGTGCCAGCAGTTTTTCGGACAGGACCTTCTATGGCTACACCTTC. This encodes CASSFSDRTFYGYTF.

The genes are TRBV5-8 and TRBJ2-2; 7 nucleotides align to TRBD1. Germline V gene lookup returns CDR1 SGHTS and CDR2 YDEGEE. Trimming cost V 4 bases and J 1 base; bases outside gene matches: 7. The CDR3 extends over 16 amino acids. CDR3 region: CASSAAGGRNTGELFF. The CDR3 nucleotides read TGTGCCAGCAGCGCTGCAGGGGGAAGGAACACCGGGGAGCTGTTTTTT. The full variable domain, rest sourced from reference TRBV5-8 and TRBJ2-2, is EAGVTQSPTHLIKTRGQQATLRCSPISGHTSVYWYQQALGLGLQFLLWYDEGEERNRGNFPPRFSGRQFPNYSSELNVNALELEDSALYLCASSAAGGRNTGELFFGEGSRLTVL.

The chain joins TRBV19 to TRBJ1-5; 7 bases align to TRBD1. This CDR3 is built from 15 residues. J lost 2 bases, V lost 6 bases, and 7 bases had no gene match. From germline, CDR1 is LNHDA and CDR2 SQIVND (reference sequence). The CDR3 nucleotides are TGTGCCAGTAGCCAAGGGGGCGGTGGCAATCAGCCCCAGCATTTT. Protein: CASSQGGGGNQPQHF.